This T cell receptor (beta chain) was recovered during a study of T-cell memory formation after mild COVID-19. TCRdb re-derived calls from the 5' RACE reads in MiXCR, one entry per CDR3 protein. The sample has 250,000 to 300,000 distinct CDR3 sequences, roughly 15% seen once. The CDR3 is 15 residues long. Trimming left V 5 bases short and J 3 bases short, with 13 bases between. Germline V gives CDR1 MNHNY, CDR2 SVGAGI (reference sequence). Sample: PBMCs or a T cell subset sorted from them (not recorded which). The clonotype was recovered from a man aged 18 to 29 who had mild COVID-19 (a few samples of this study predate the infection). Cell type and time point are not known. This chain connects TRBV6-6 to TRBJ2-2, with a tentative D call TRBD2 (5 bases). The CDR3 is CASSQRLADTGELFF. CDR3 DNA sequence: TGTGCCAGCAGTCAGCGGCTAGCAGACACCGGGGAGCTGTTTTTT.